The 5 T cell receptor beta chains given below trace back to one sample, sequenced in a study of control samples from healthy donors and cancer patients. Profiled with immunoSEQ multiplex PCR; TCRdb holds only in-frame clones, not every one. The sample carries about 140,000 clones, approximately 94% recorded once. The sequenced material came from blood. The receptors shown here come from a man aged 35 to 55 in good health.

The chain is built from TRBV6-5 and TRBJ1-5, with a possible D match to TRBD1 (6 bases). Between the trimmed V and J ends, which lost 3 bases and 8 bases, there was a span of 11 bases. This CDR3 contains 13 residues. The germline CDR1 and CDR2 sequences are MNHEY and SVGAGI. The CDR3 region has the DNA TGTGCCAGCAGTTATATCACAGGGAAGCCCCAGCATTTT. It is translated as CASSYITGKPQHF.

This clone was detected only once. The chain couples TRBV4-3 to TRBJ1-1; 12 nucleotides line up with TRBD1. The germline gives CDR1 LGHNA, CDR2 YSLEER. CDR3 length: 14 residues. V shed 3 bases, J shed 6 bases, and the junction held 2 bases outside the gene matches. The CDR3 nucleotides read TGCGCCAGCAGCCAGGGACAGGGGGCCGCTGAAGCTTTCTTT. Amino acids: CASSQGQGAAEAFF.

V and J are TRBV7-2 and TRBJ1-1, with D unresolved. Germline V gives CDR1 SGHTA, CDR2 FQGNSA. The V end was cut by 0 bases, the J end by 4 bases, with 12 bases between. The CDR3 contains 15 residues. The CDR3 is CASSLAGRRGTEAFF. The DNA of the CDR3 is TGTGCCAGCAGCTTAGCGGGTCGGAGAGGCACTGAAGCTTTCTTT.

The chain employs TRBV6-5 and TRBJ1-1, with D perhaps matching TRBD1 (5 bases). Germline CDR1 is MNHEY and CDR2 is SVGAGI. This CDR3 has 15 amino acids. V dropped 2 bases and J dropped 5 bases, with 15 bases sitting between them. The CDR3 reads CASSYIGQAVTEAFF. The CDR3 bases are TGTGCCAGCAGTTACATAGGACAAGCTGTAACTGAAGCTTTCTTT.

The V call is TRBV6-2 or TRBV6-3, the J call TRBJ1-3; the D gene is possibly TRBD1 (5 bases). CDR3 length equals 15 residues. Between the trimmed V and J ends, which lost 5 bases and 0 bases, there was a span of 11 bases. Germline CDR1 reads MNHEY; CDR2 reads SVGEGT. The DNA of the CDR3 is TGTGCCAGCAGTCAGACAGCCTACTCTGGAAACACCATATATTTT. Protein product: CASSQTAYSGNTIYF.